This T cell receptor (beta chain) was found in a study of CD8 T cells in Susac syndrome. In its sample, this clonotype was seen a few times. The RNA, 0.5 to 1 ug, was put through reverse transcription using random hexamers. TCRdb fed the immunoSEQ multiplex PCR reads into MiXCR, producing one record per CDR3 protein. The sample has about 130,000 distinct CDR3 sequences; more than 90% are singletons. The trim removed 6 bases at V and 4 bases at J, leaving 5 bases unmatched. The CDR3 has 14 residues. This sequence joins TRBV12-3 or TRBV12-4 and TRBJ2-7, with 11 bases aligning to TRBD1. Sequenced material: CD4+ T cells from PBMCs. This receptor was identified in a human donor in good health. The DNA of the CDR3 is TGTGCCAGCAGGGCCGGGACAGGGGGTTACGAGCAGTACTTC. It yields the protein CASRAGTGGYEQYF.